This TCR beta chain was identified in a study of cytomegalovirus exposure and HLA in healthy donors (dated by TCRdb to about 2017). In the study overall: An earlier analysis of several hundred of the donors reported about 260 Gb of sequence data and 117 million unique TCR beta sequences obtained from 150 million to 200 million T cells. An early release covering around 630 HLA-typed donors comprised approximately 300 gigabases of sequencing data and around 85 million unique TCR sequences. Of the roughly 390 genotyped donors, 81% fell in the genetic ancestry cluster associated with self-reported Caucasian donors. The study aimed to test whether signatures of past pathogen exposure could be identified by cataloging public T cell receptors. Using immunosequencing, the study profiled T cell repertoires from fewer than 850 subjects and related those repertoires to cytomegalovirus serostatus. Along with the approximately 700-subject first cohort, a separate validation cohort of some 130 different subjects was used. To predict cytomegalovirus infection status, the study combined high-throughput TCR immunosequencing, statistical association of individual TCRs with disease status, and machine learning. In a later analysis, previously published TCR beta repertoires from fewer than 750 donors were re-analyzed and high-resolution HLA genotyping was added so that TCR occurrence patterns could be studied. In the later analysis, no new phenotypic data were used to find candidate immune exposures; instead, reliance was placed on TCR beta sequences and their occurrence across donors. An earlier analysis of 587 of the donors used high-throughput TCR beta sequencing to judge whether each TCR beta V gene segment behaved as functional or pseudogenic. Donor age, sex, ethnicity and CMV serostatus were collected together with the repertoire data. A later genetic analysis took genome-wide SNP genotypes for about three fifths of the roughly 670 donors and used that subset as a discovery cohort. Every discovery cohort repertoire had been produced on one sequencing platform. Both class I and class II loci were covered by HLA typing, at four-digit resolution. The number of donors typed differed by locus, with 629-630 for A, B, C, DRB1 and DQB1, over 500 for DQA1, 600 to 610 for DPA1, and some 450 for DPB1. Roughly five DR-DQ haplotypes were handled as single units for association and clustering, since linkage in the cohort was strong. Among several hundred genotyped donors of the cohort, an average of approximately 200,000 unique TCR beta nucleotide sequences was sequenced per donor, of which roughly 18% were non-productive.

The research as a whole found: Strong co-occurrence of HLA alleles, especially DR and DQ, made assigning TCR associations to individual alleles difficult. Only TCR beta chains were sequenced in this cohort, and the absence of alpha or paired-chain data limited detectable features. A few of the identified cytomegalovirus-associated TCR beta chains were confirmed in vitro to be specific for cytomegalovirus antigens. A cluster of highly shared sequence variants was judged likely to represent a technical artifact of the sequencing pipeline. A further reported finding was that TCR beta sequences accurately predicted the HLA-A and HLA-B alleles for most subjects in the first cohort. The study gave a list of more than 150 TCR beta chains associated with cytomegalovirus. Sequencing depth was assumed to be roughly uniform across donors in the presence/absence analyses, though that assumption may not hold. According to a later analysis, TCR association rates differed among HLA loci, with DRB1 alleles showing the most associated TCRs and HLA-C alleles showing the fewest. In a later analysis, several top co-occurrence clusters were reported to appear linked to parvovirus B19, influenza, CMV and Epstein-Barr virus. The classifier was reported to diagnose cytomegalovirus status with high specificity and sensitivity in both the original cohort and the validation cohort. At a false discovery rate of 0.05, a later analysis linked 16,951 TCR beta sequences to specific HLA alleles. V-gene and J-gene trimming of TCR beta chains was associated with a missense DCLRE1C variant in a later genetic analysis, and the association was replicated in an independent cohort. Broadly in line with IMGT annotations, most TCR beta V segments showed up in productive rearrangements about 87% or about 30% of the time in an earlier analysis of approximately 640 of the donors. Most TCR sequences were seen in very few donors, while some public TCRs were found in many individuals. According to a later analysis, most CMV-associated TCR beta chains appeared to be HLA-restricted, and the HLA associations seemed to be driven largely by CMV exposure. Correlated functional status among segregating V segments might be attributable to linkage disequilibrium, but an unknown experimental factor could not be ruled out. It was suggested by the authors that the approach could potentially be generalized to other disease states and immunological phenotypes. The 87-base-pair reads could not distinguish some IMGT-functional V segments, including TRBV6-2 and TRBV6-3, so those segments were excluded. Because HLA typing was unavailable for some donors at each locus, only the typed subset was used in association tests. For the cohort, immune exposure information was limited to CMV serostatus. In a later analysis, HLA-associated TCR beta chains were found to be more clonally expanded and to have lower generation probabilities than equally common non-associated chains. According to a later genetic analysis, donors in an Asian-associated ancestry cluster had fewer N-insertions in productive TCRs than the approximately 670-donor mean. The earlier analysis of 587 of the donors excluded seventeen rarely observed V segments, including chromosome 9 orphons, because counts were too low.

Notes on this clone: What this receptor recognizes is not known. No clone much larger than this one lies a single base away; base qualities are absent.

In total, 666 healthy bone marrow donors made up the cohort. All cohort members were sampled while nominally healthy, although unrecorded immune exposures were likely present. The donor was CMV seropositive and was included in the group of around 300 seropositive cohort members. Each donor provided a peripheral blood sample, and peripheral blood mononuclear cells were used for TCR beta sequencing. Genomic DNA extraction from the blood cell samples was performed with the Qiagen DNeasy Blood Extraction Kit. Library construction relied on the immunoSEQ multiplex PCR assay. The multiplex PCR relied on a mix of 60 forward primers for TCR Vbeta segments and 13 reverse primers for TCR Jbeta segments. The CDR3 region of rearranged TCR beta genes was amplified from genomic DNA by a multiplex PCR assay. Amplified TCR beta libraries were sequenced as 87-base-pair reads on the Illumina HiSeq System. The source study handled its data this way. In a later analysis, some 80 million unique TCR beta chains were counted across the 666 repertoires, and around 10 million of these chains were shared by at least two donors. Raw reads were error-corrected and collapsed into unique sequences with a nearest-neighbor algorithm that merged closely related sequences to remove PCR and sequencing errors. CDR3 sequences were aligned to IMGT reference sequences to assign V, D and J gene segments. For a sequence to be retained, a match of at least six nucleotides was required to both a V gene segment and a J gene segment. A rearrangement was called productive if the CDR3 had no stop codons and remained in frame with V and J, and every other rearrangement was called non-productive. CDR3 was defined by IMGT convention, running from the second conserved V-encoded cysteine to the conserved J-encoded phenylalanine. The earlier analysis of approximately 500 of the donors excluded sequences that lacked an unambiguous match to a single V gene segment. An earlier analysis of fewer than 750 of the donors classified V segments as functional when productive rearrangements were above 56.7% and as segregating when the standard deviation between donors was above 5%. A statistical classification framework was developed to diagnose cytomegalovirus status using the catalog of TCR beta chain sequences. V and J gene assignment, in a later analysis, came from comparing TCR nucleotide sequences with IMGT/GENE-DB human TR gene sequences. Using the TCRdist pipeline, a later analysis assigned CDR3 sequences along with most-parsimonious VDJ recombination scenarios. In a later analysis, each TCR beta chain was defined by its CDR3 amino acid sequence together with its V-gene family, and reads lacking a unique V-gene family were excluded. As a way to deal with suspected cross-contamination and a sequencing artifact, a later analysis dropped roughly 620 nucleotide sequences that were highly shared and had low generation probability. A later analysis calculated a clonal expansion index for each public chain from normalized within-repertoire ranks of inferred template counts. In a later analysis, generation probabilities were computed using a VDJ recombination model fitted to out-of-frame rearrangements, and the results were checked against IGoR. Hypergeometric tests were used in a later analysis to score TCR-TCR, TCR-HLA and TCR-CMV co-occurrence, with a repertoire-size bias correction applied to the TCR pairs. In a later analysis, false discovery rates were estimated by permuting HLA or CMV assignments 20 times. In a later analysis, co-occurring TCRs were grouped using DBSCAN, and TCRdist sequence similarity was added for clustering within HLA-allele-positive subsets. Repertoires with fewer than 30,000 or more than 120,000 public chains, plus five repertoires with anomalous nucleotide sharing, were excluded from co-occurrence clustering. The immuneACCESS repertoire file appears here via TCRdb, limited to in-frame rearrangements. These files lack a portion of the clones; in checked studies, under half of the deficit traces to unresolved V genes, and the cause of the others is not known. Clonal size and the V and J genes are those of that table, whereas D and trimming came from the DNA. In all, the sample holds about 160,000 clones, and 75% to 90% of those were seen once. The ten largest clonotypes hold about 0.98% of the sample.

The germline V gene (reference sequence) yields LNHNV for CDR1 and YYDKDF for CDR2. From V the trimming removes 2 bases and from J it removes 2 bases, while the gene matches leave 14 bases of the junction unaccounted for. The CDR3 has 19 amino acids, counting the end cysteine and phenylalanine. This entry keeps only the CDR3 DNA: 57 bases, framed from base 1. The sequencing input was PBMCs. The receptor comes from a girl aged 2 to 10 in good health and CMV-seropositive. The chain joins TRBV15 to TRBJ1-5; 8 bases in the middle match TRBD1. Here is the DNA: TGTGCCACCAGCAGATCCCGGACAGGGCGCTTGGGGGGCAATCAGCCCCAGCATTTT. Translated, this gives CATSRSRTGRLGGNQPQHF.